These 9 T cell receptor beta chains came from one sample sequenced in a study of T cell repertoires and HLA-DP antigens. For these TCRs, the target antigens are not known. Produced via immunoSEQ multiplex PCR; TCRdb's table is partial and in-frame only. The sample yields about 73,000 clones, about four fifths seen once. The sample consisted of CD4+ T cells from PBMCs. Every receptor here comes from a man aged 55 to 70 in good health and CMV-seronegative.

This clone was counted once. Here the CDR3 DNA reads TGTGCCAGCAGGGACAGGGCGGGCTATGGCTACACCTTC. Protein: CASRDRAGYGYTF. This chain uses TRBV25-1 with TRBJ1-2, with 8 nucleotides matching TRBD1. This CDR3 contains 13 residues. CDR1 MGHDK and CDR2 SYGVNS come from the germline V gene. Germline trimming cut 6 bases from V and 4 bases from J; bases unmatched to any gene: 4.

This clone showed up just a few times. V and J are TRBV7-2 and TRBJ2-3; no clear D. This CDR3 is 13 amino acids long. Germline loops: CDR1 SGHTA, CDR2 FQGNSA. The ends were cut back, 5 bases at V and 0 bases at J, with 6 bases in the middle. The CDR3 reads CASSTPSTDTQYF. CDR3 nucleotide sequence: TGTGCCAGCAGCACCCCTAGCACAGATACGCAGTATTTT.

This clone was counted at least ten times. The J gene is TRBJ2-7, the V gene TRBV7-2; TRBD2 aligns across 8 bases. The CDR3 consists of 17 residues. After removal of 5 bases from V and 0 bases from J, the junction contained 12 bases not matched to a gene. Per germline, CDR1 SGHTA and CDR2 FQGNSA. The CDR3 is CASSPGGGVISSYEQYV. CDR3 in DNA: TGTGCCAGCAGCCCCGGGGGGGGCGTTATTAGCTCCTACGAGCAGTACGTC.

This chain links TRBV4-3 with TRBJ2-1, with 9 bases that match TRBD2. Germline CDR1 LGHNA, CDR2 YSLEER. V shed 0 bases, J shed 6 bases, and the junction held 9 bases outside the gene matches. CDR3 length equals 17 residues. The CDR3 DNA reads as TGCGCCAGCAGCCAAGATTTGGGCGGGAGGGCCTTCAATGAGCAGTTCTTC. Amino acid sequence: CASSQDLGGRAFNEQFF.

This clone came up once. V gene TRBV4-1 combines with J gene TRBJ2-5; 12 positions match TRBD2. The CDR3 is 19 amino acids. The V segment lost 5 bases and the J segment 5 bases; nucleotides outside the gene matches: 18. CDR1 is MGHRA and CDR2 is YSYEKL in the germline V gene. The chain's CDR3 is CASSVRGLAGGLVGETQYF. In DNA form, the CDR3 reads TGCGCCAGCAGCGTTCGGGGGCTAGCGGGGGGGCTGGTTGGTGAGACCCAGTACTTC.

The chain joins TRBV11-2 to TRBJ2-3; no clear D gene. The CDR3 consists of 13 residues. V dropped 5 bases and J dropped 9 bases, with 15 bases sitting between them. Germline lookup yields CDR1 SGHAT and CDR2 FQNNGV. The CDR3 nucleotides are TGTGCCAGCAGCCATCTTTACTTACCCACGCAGTATTTT. It specifies CASSHLYLPTQYF. Full variable domain (missing parts from reference TRBV11-2 and TRBJ2-3): EAGVAQSPRYKIIEKRQSVAFWCNPISGHATLYWYQQILGQGPKLLIQFQNNGVVDDSQLPKDRFSAERLKGVDSTLKIQPAKLEDSAVYLCASSHLYLPTQYFGPGTRLTVL.

This chain links TRBV4-3 with TRBJ2-1; 9 bases are a match to TRBD1. Germline CDR1 reads LGHNA; CDR2 reads YSLEER. The CDR3 is 18 residues long. The V and J ends lost 0 bases and 7 bases, in that order; junction bases with no gene match: 13. The CDR3 bases are TGCGCCAGCAGCCAAGATGTAGGGGTAGGGACAGGGAGGAATGAGCAGTTCTTC. This sequence encodes CASSQDVGVGTGRNEQFF.

The CDR3 nucleotides are TGTGCCAGCTCACCAATCTTCCGTGCCGATAATTCACCCCTCCACTTT. This codes for CASSPIFRADNSPLHF. V gene TRBV18 combines with J gene TRBJ1-6; D is unclear. The CDR3 sequence is 16 residues long. CDR1 and CDR2 (germline): KGHSH, LQKENI. Trimming took 2 bases from V and 5 from J, leaving 13 bases between them.

V is TRBV7-3 and J is TRBJ2-2, with 7 nucleotides matching TRBD2. Germline V lookup: CDR1 SGHTA, CDR2 FQGTGA. The CDR3 is made up of 15 amino acids. J lost 0 bases, V lost 7 bases, and 5 bases had no gene match. DNA of the CDR3: TGTGCCAGCACCCCGGGACTAACGAACACCGGGGAGCTGTTTTTT. This codes for CASTPGLTNTGELFF.